Reported below is one T cell receptor beta chain. This specimen comes from a study of blood T cell repertoires in COVID-19. Study in general: Material from acute and convalescent COVID-19 was sourced from the United States, Italy and Spain. Sources were T cells, B-cell-depleted T cells, or PBMCs; the material itself was cDNA or gDNA.

The CDR3 is 14 residues long. The ends were cut back, 1 base at V and 0 bases at J, with 6 bases in the middle. CDR1 and CDR2 from the germline V gene are MGHRA and YSYEKL. The data were produced by immunoSEQ multiplex PCR, yet TCRdb's version contains in-frame clones alone and is incomplete. The sample includes about 130,000 clones, over 60% of them seen just once. The rearrangement joins TRBV4-1 to TRBJ1-1; D unresolved. Sequencing was performed on peripheral blood. This clonotype was sampled from a man aged 35 to 55 with active or convalescent COVID-19. The DNA of the CDR3 is TGCGCCAGCAGCCAAGGACAAGTGAACACTGAAGCTTTCTTT. It translates to CASSQGQVNTEAFF.